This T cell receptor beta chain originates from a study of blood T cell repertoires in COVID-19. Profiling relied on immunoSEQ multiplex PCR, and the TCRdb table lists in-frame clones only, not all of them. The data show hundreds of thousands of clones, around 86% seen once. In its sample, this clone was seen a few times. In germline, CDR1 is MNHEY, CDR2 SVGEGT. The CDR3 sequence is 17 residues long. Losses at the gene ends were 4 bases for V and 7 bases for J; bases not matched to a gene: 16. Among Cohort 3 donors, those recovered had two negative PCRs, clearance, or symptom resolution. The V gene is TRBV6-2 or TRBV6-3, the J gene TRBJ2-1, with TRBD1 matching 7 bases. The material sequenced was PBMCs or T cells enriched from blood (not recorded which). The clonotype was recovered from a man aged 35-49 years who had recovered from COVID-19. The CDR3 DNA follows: TGTGCCAGCAGTTTTATTAAAACGACAGGGCAAAGAAATGAGCAGTTCTTC. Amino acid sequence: CASSFIKTTGQRNEQFF.